The next 8 T cell receptor beta chains were all read from a single sample in a study of blood T cell repertoires in COVID-19. Only in-frame clones appear in the TCRdb table, and some are missing; sequencing was by immunoSEQ multiplex PCR. Among roughly 100,000 clones listed, approximately 85% were seen once. The sample comprised peripheral blood. These receptors came from a human donor in a cohort sampled during active COVID-19.

The genes are TRBV19 and TRBJ1-1; D is unresolved. Trimming stripped 5 bases from V and 6 bases from J, with 16 bases between. Germline loops: CDR1 LNHDA, CDR2 SQIVND (reference sequence). The CDR3 extends over 14 amino acids. The CDR3 region has the DNA TGTGCCAGTAGTCCAGGAAGCCGGGGTGCTGAAGCTTTCTTT. Translated, it gives CASSPGSRGAEAFF. Together with reference TRBV19 and TRBJ1-1, the CDR3 gives the full variable domain: DGGITQSPKYLFRKEGQNVTLSCEQNLNHDAMYWYRQDPGQGLRLIYYSQIVNDFQKGDIAEGYSVSREKKESFPLTVTSAQKNPTAFYLCASSPGSRGAEAFFGQGTRLTVV.

This chain connects TRBV14 to TRBJ2-1; 8 bases agree with TRBD2. Germline CDR1 SGHDN, CDR2 FVKESK. J lost 4 bases, V lost 0 bases, and 8 bases had no gene match. The CDR3 sequence is 17 residues long. CDR3 amino acids: CASSQDSTGGPYNEQFF. The DNA of the CDR3 is TGTGCCAGCAGCCAAGACTCGACGGGAGGGCCATACAATGAGCAGTTCTTC.

The chain recombines TRBV7-9 with TRBJ2-2; tentative D call: TRBD1 (5 bases). The V end lost 3 bases, the J end lost 6 bases, and 14 bases lay between the germline ends. Germline V lookup: CDR1 SEHNR, CDR2 FQNEAQ (reference sequence). This CDR3 comprises 15 residues. Here the CDR3 DNA reads TGTGCCAGCAGCTTGGGCCAGGGTGGTTCCGGGGAGCTGTTTTTT. Protein: CASSLGQGGSGELFF. Filled out from reference TRBV7-9 and TRBJ2-2, the complete variable domain reads DTGVSQNPRHKITKRGQNVTFRCDPISEHNRLYWYRQTLGQGPEFLTYFQNEAQLEKSRLLSDRFSAERPKGSFSTLEIQRTEQGDSAMYLCASSLGQGGSGELFFGEGSRLTVL.

This clone was seen just once. V gene TRBV11-3 combines with J gene TRBJ2-2, with D tentatively TRBD1 (5 bases). The V end was cut by 0 bases, the J end by 3 bases, with 5 bases between. Looked up from germline, CDR1 is SGHNT and CDR2 is YENEEA. CDR3 length equals 14 residues. CDR3 DNA: TGTGCCAGCAGCTTAGAAGGGGACACCGGGGAGCTGTTTTTT. It translates to CASSLEGDTGELFF.

This clone has only a few counts. The chain employs TRBV7-3 and TRBJ2-2; 14 bases line up with TRBD2. The length of the CDR3 is 16 residues. Germline V gene sequence: CDR1 SGHTA, CDR2 FQGTGA. V dropped 6 bases and J dropped 7; count of bases not matched to a gene: 7. The CDR3 region is CASSKGLAGVSGELFF. The CDR3, as DNA: TGTGCCAGCAGTAAGGGACTAGCGGGAGTTAGCGGGGAGCTGTTTTTT.

The chain uses TRBV4-1 and TRBJ2-2; tentatively, D is TRBD2 (6 bases). Germline V gene data show CDR1 as MGHRA and CDR2 as YSYEKL. Trimming stripped 2 bases from V and 6 bases from J, with 19 bases between. There are 17 residues in the CDR3. Here the CDR3 reads CASSQRPGLLSPGELFF. CDR3 sequence (DNA): TGCGCCAGCAGCCAACGGCCGGGACTCCTAAGTCCCGGGGAGCTGTTTTTT.

This clone is a singleton in its sample. The genes are TRBV6-6 and TRBJ2-7, with 7 positions matching TRBD1. The CDR3 runs to 15 residues. Looked up from germline, CDR1 is MNHNY and CDR2 is SVGAGI (reference sequence). The V segment lost 4 bases and the J segment 7 bases; nucleotides outside the gene matches: 13. The CDR3 nucleotides are TGTGCCAGCAGTTTACGACAGGGCGGAAAAAGTGAGCAGTACTTC. Its protein is CASSLRQGGKSEQYF.

This chain joins TRBV28 and TRBJ1-5, with D unresolved. The CDR3 is 14 amino acids. Germline values: CDR1 MDHEN, CDR2 SYDVKM. V lost 7 bases to trimming and J lost 6 bases, with 16 bases between them. CDR3: CASTHRPGGQPQHF. DNA for the CDR3: TGTGCCAGCACACACCGACCTGGCGGTCAGCCCCAGCATTTT. Supplemented by reference TRBV28 and TRBJ1-5, the full variable domain reads DVKVTQSSRYLVKRTGEKVFLECVQDMDHENMFWYRQDPGLGLRLIYFSYDVKMKEKGDIPEGYSVSREKKERFSLILESASTNQTSMYLCASTHRPGGQPQHFGDGTRLSIL.